These 29 T cell receptor beta chains came from one sample sequenced in a study of PD-L1 blockade in urothelial cancer. Clones were sequenced by immunoSEQ multiplex PCR, and TCRdb holds only the in-frame ones, with some missing. This repertoire shows roughly 110,000 clones, 80% to 95% found once; its top ten account for around 4%. Regarding time point: peripheral blood 6 weeks after treatment start. The sequencing used PBMCs, collected around atezolizumab (anti-PD-L1) treatment. These receptors all stem from a man in his sixties with urothelial cancer.

This rearrangement joins TRBV5-6 to TRBJ2-3; TRBD1 matches 9 bases. V shed 2 bases and J 1 base; nucleotides not matched to a gene: 2. CDR1 SGHDT and CDR2 YYEEEE come from the germline V gene. The CDR3 sequence is 15 residues long. The DNA of the CDR3 is TGTGCCAGCAGCTTACGACAGGGGGGCACAGATACGCAGTATTTT. It is translated as CASSLRQGGTDTQYF.

Only one count was recorded for this clone. The chain has TRBV6-5 and TRBJ2-2, with a weak D call TRBD2 (5 bases). Trimming cost V 4 bases and J 6 bases, with 6 bases left between them. The CDR3 runs to 12 residues. CDR1 MNHEY and CDR2 SVGAGI come from the germline V gene. CDR3 bases: TGTGCCAGCAGTTTGAGGGCCGGGGAGCTGTTTTTT. The encoded protein is CASSLRAGELFF.

The chain couples TRBV4-3 to TRBJ1-3; tentative D call: TRBD1 (5 bases). The V gene's germline CDR1 is LGHNA and CDR2 YSLEER. This CDR3 has 17 residues. V was shortened by 0 bases and J by 0 bases, with 12 bases between the two germline ends. CDR3 protein: CASSQDLPGLSGNTIYF. The DNA of the CDR3 is TGCGCCAGCAGCCAAGATCTTCCAGGGCTCTCTGGAAACACCATATATTTT.

The CDR3, as DNA: TGCGCCAGCAGCTTGGGCAGGGGGAGTGGAAACACCATATATTTT. Translation gives CASSLGRGSGNTIYF. This chain joins TRBV5-1 and TRBJ1-3; 7 bases line up with TRBD1. This CDR3 is built from 15 residues. V gave up 0 bases and J gave up 3 bases; unmatched junction bases: 3. Germline CDR1 reads SGHRS; CDR2 reads YFSETQ. Full variable domain (remainder filled in from reference TRBV5-1 and TRBJ1-3): KAGVTQTPRYLIKTRGQQVTLSCSPISGHRSVSWYQQTPGQGLQFLFEYFSETQRNKGNFPGRFSGRQFSNSRSEMNVSTLELGDSALYLCASSLGRGSGNTIYFGEGSWLTVV.

This chain uses TRBV5-1 with TRBJ1-1; 8 nucleotides align to TRBD1. The CDR3 sequence is 14 residues long. V lost 4 bases, J lost 4 bases, and 6 bases stayed unmatched. The germline V gene has CDR1 SGHRS and CDR2 YFSETQ. This CDR3 is CASSPRQGPTEAFF. The CDR3 bases are TGCGCCAGCAGCCCCAGACAGGGGCCCACTGAAGCTTTCTTT.

This sequence joins TRBV18 and TRBJ2-7, with 7 bases identical to TRBD1. Germline trimming cut 3 bases from V and 0 bases from J; bases unmatched to any gene: 5. CDR1 and CDR2 from the germline V gene are KGHSH and LQKENI. This CDR3 has 15 amino acids. CDR3 amino acids: CASSPTTGSSYEQYF. Here the CDR3 DNA reads TGTGCCAGCTCACCCACGACAGGGAGCTCCTACGAGCAGTACTTC.

This CDR3 reads CASSFRLASGLNEQYF. CDR3 DNA sequence: TGTGCCAGCAGCTTTAGGCTGGCTAGCGGGTTAAACGAGCAGTACTTC. The chain combines TRBV11-2 with TRBJ2-7, with 8 bases fitting TRBD2. From germline, CDR1 is SGHAT and CDR2 FQNNGV. The CDR3 sequence is 16 residues long. V lost 3 bases, J lost 5 bases, and 12 bases stayed unmatched.

The V call is TRBV7-2, the J call TRBJ1-1; D is unclear. V lost 1 base to trimming and J lost 11 bases, with 14 bases between them. CDR1 and CDR2 from the germline V gene are SGHTA and FQGNSA. This CDR3 spans 13 amino acids. This chain's CDR3 is CASSLGRESGAFF. DNA of the CDR3: TGTGCCAGCAGCTTAGGAAGGGAGAGTGGGGCTTTCTTT.

The chain joins TRBV11-2 to TRBJ2-5, with 11 bases aligning to TRBD2. The V and J ends lost 8 bases and 4 bases, in that order; junction bases with no gene match: 12. The CDR3 runs to 16 residues. Germline CDR1 reads SGHAT; CDR2 reads FQNNGV. Here the CDR3 reads CASGRLAGGTLETQYF. CDR3 in DNA: TGTGCCAGCGGACGCTTAGCGGGGGGGACTTTAGAGACCCAGTACTTC.

In nucleotides, the CDR3 is TGCAGTGCACCCGGAGCTTTCTTT. It encodes CSAPGAFF. The rearrangement joins TRBV20-1 to TRBJ1-1; D remains unclear. This CDR3 is 8 amino acids long. V shed 6 bases and J shed 10 bases, with 6 bases lying between them. CDR1 DFQATT and CDR2 SNEGSKA come from the germline V gene (reference sequence).

The chain is built from TRBV11-2 and TRBJ2-1; maybe TRBD2 (6 bases). V lost 1 base and J 8 bases, leaving 15 bases between the germline ends. Germline CDR1 reads SGHAT; CDR2 reads FQNNGV. The CDR3 extends over 15 amino acids. The CDR3 region has the DNA TGTGCCAGCAGCTTAGTTGCCGGCGGGATCTATGAGCAGTTCTTC. Amino acid sequence: CASSLVAGGIYEQFF.

The chain links TRBV6-6 to TRBJ2-7, with 12 bases lining up with TRBD2. The V segment lost 7 bases and the J segment 5 bases; nucleotides outside the gene matches: 9. Germline-derived CDR1 and CDR2 are MNHNY and SVGAGI (reference sequence). The CDR3 covers 15 residues. DNA for the CDR3: TGTGCCAGCAAATTAACTAGCGGGAGGTTCCACGAGCAGTACTTC. Its translation is CASKLTSGRFHEQYF.

CDR3 residues: CASSHHKDGQGKAIQPQHF. CDR3 coding DNA: TGTGCCAGCAGCCACCACAAGGATGGACAGGGTAAAGCAATTCAGCCCCAGCATTTT. The chain has TRBV14 and TRBJ1-5, with 8 bases matching TRBD1. The CDR3 spans 19 residues. V lost 3 bases to trimming and J lost 6 bases; unmatched junction nucleotides: 19. Germline loops: CDR1 SGHDN, CDR2 FVKESK.

The chain couples TRBV14 to TRBJ2-3; D gene ambiguous. CDR1 is SGHDN and CDR2 is FVKESK in the germline V gene. The CDR3 contains 11 residues. Trimming stripped 10 bases from V and 5 bases from J, with 10 bases between. The CDR3 here is CATPSEDTQYF. CDR3 coding DNA: TGTGCCACCCCGAGCGAAGATACGCAGTATTTT. The whole variable domain, filled in from reference TRBV14 and TRBJ2-3, reads EAGVTQFPSHSVIEKGQTVTLRCDPISGHDNLYWYRRVMGKEIKFLLHFVKESKQDESGMPNNRFLAERTGGTYSTLKVQPAELEDSGVYFCATPSEDTQYFGPGTRLTVL.

The chain carries TRBV29-1 and TRBJ2-1, with 12 bases lining up with TRBD1. The CDR3 runs 17 residues. The V and J ends lost 7 bases and 8 bases, in that order; junction bases with no gene match: 18. The germline CDR1 and CDR2 sequences are SQVTM and ANQGSEA. CDR3 sequence reads: CSAAGTGGGLAIDEQFF. The DNA for the CDR3 is TGCAGCGCAGCCGGGACAGGGGGCGGACTAGCTATCGATGAGCAGTTCTTC.

This rearrangement joins TRBV7-3 to TRBJ2-1; TRBD1 aligns across 9 bases. This CDR3 is 15 amino acids long. Germline V gives CDR1 SGHTA, CDR2 FQGTGA. The ends lost 2 bases at V and 7 bases at J; junction bases unmatched: 6. The CDR3 DNA reads as TGTGCCAGCAGCTTACTCGGACAGGGGTTTAATGAGCAGTTCTTC. Its translation: CASSLLGQGFNEQFF.

The chain employs TRBV5-1 and TRBJ2-5; TRBD2 might be the D (7 bases). The CDR3 spans 16 residues. Germline V gene data show CDR1 as SGHRS and CDR2 as YFSETQ. Trimming took off 5 bases at V and 3 bases at J, with 20 bases between the two ends. The CDR3 DNA sequence: TGCGCCAGCAGACCCCTCGGGGGGCGCTCGGAAGAGACCCAGTACTTC. This encodes CASRPLGGRSEETQYF.

V is TRBV25-1 and J is TRBJ2-7; perhaps TRBD2 as D (6 bases). The germline V and J ends were trimmed by 1 base and 7 bases, with 11 bases remaining between them. Germline V gene data show CDR1 as MGHDK and CDR2 as SYGVNS. The CDR3 covers 13 residues. The CDR3 reads CASSELRGGEQYF. CDR3 sequence (DNA): TGTGCCAGCAGTGAATTGAGAGGAGGGGAGCAGTACTTC.

The V and J genes are TRBV29-1 and TRBJ2-3, with D possibly matching TRBD2 (6 bases). The V gene lost 6 bases and the J gene lost 1 base, with 11 bases spanning the gap. CDR3 length: 13 residues. From germline, CDR1 is SQVTM and CDR2 ANQGSEA. Here the CDR3 reads CSVTGRRTDTQYF. CDR3 nucleotides: TGCAGCGTGACGGGGAGGCGCACAGATACGCAGTATTTT.

The J gene is TRBJ2-5, the V gene TRBV7-2, with unresolved D. Per germline, CDR1 SGHTA and CDR2 FQGNSA. V lost 8 bases and J 8 bases, leaving 15 bases between the germline ends. The CDR3 extends over 12 amino acids. The CDR3 nucleotides read TGTGCCAGCGCCCTCACAGCCAGCACCCAGTACTTC. Protein sequence: CASALTASTQYF.

For this clone: Other DNA variants within this sample encode the same CDR3. In DNA, the CDR3 is TGTGCCTGGTCGACAGGGGGCAATACTGAAGCTTTCTTT. This codes for CAWSTGGNTEAFF. The rearrangement uses TRBV30 and TRBJ1-1, with 10 bases identical to TRBD1. V shed 5 bases, J shed 5 bases, and the junction held 5 bases outside the gene matches. Germline CDR1 reads GTSNPN; CDR2 reads SVGIG (reference sequence). This CDR3 has 13 amino acids. The full variable domain, rest sourced from reference TRBV30 and TRBJ1-1, is SQTIHQWPATLVQPVGSPLSLECTVEGTSNPNLYWYRQAAGRGLQLLFYSVGIGQISSEVPQNLSASRPQDRQFILSSKKLLLSDSGFYLCAWSTGGNTEAFFGQGTRLTVV.

The chain combines TRBV7-9 with TRBJ2-3, with D hard to call. Germline CDR1 and CDR2: SEHNR and FQNEAQ (reference sequence). This CDR3 has 17 amino acids. V was cut by 5 bases and J by 14 bases, with 32 bases left in between. CDR3 DNA sequence: TGTGCCAGCAGCCCCCGGGTCGAGCCCACCGAGCTCCACCGGAGGTATTTT. Its translation: CASSPRVEPTELHRRYF.

CDR3 residues: CSARTGNIQYF. The CDR3 DNA is TGCAGTGCTAGGACAGGGAACATTCAGTACTTC. The chain has TRBV20-1 and TRBJ2-4, with 7 positions matching TRBD1. The V and J ends lost 3 bases and 7 bases, in that order; junction bases with no gene match: 0. This CDR3 has 11 residues. CDR1 and CDR2 (germline): DFQATT, SNEGSKA (reference sequence).

The chain joins TRBV4-2 to TRBJ2-7, with TRBD1 matching 8 bases. Germline CDR1 is LGHNA and CDR2 is YNFKEQ. The V and J ends lost 0 bases and 4 bases, in that order; junction bases with no gene match: 8. The CDR3 has 16 residues. The CDR3 here is CASSQEFRRGQYEQYF. The CDR3 coding sequence is TGTGCCAGCAGCCAAGAGTTCCGCAGGGGGCAATACGAGCAGTACTTC.

The chain couples TRBV4-3 to TRBJ2-3, with unresolved D. CDR1 and CDR2 (germline): LGHNA, YSLEER. V lost 0 bases and J 6 bases, leaving 10 bases between the germline ends. This CDR3 is built from 14 residues. CDR3 region: CASSQDPAWDTQYF. As DNA, the CDR3 is TGCGCCAGCAGCCAAGATCCAGCGTGGGATACGCAGTATTTT.

This chain uses TRBV4-3 with TRBJ1-2; possibly TRBD1 for D (6 bases). This CDR3 spans 14 amino acids. Germline V gene data show CDR1 as LGHNA and CDR2 as YSLEER. V gave up 0 bases and J gave up 8 bases, with 13 bases separating them. The CDR3 here is CASSQDYGGGGYTF. Written as DNA, the CDR3 is TGCGCCAGCAGCCAAGATTATGGGGGCGGGGGCTACACCTTC.

The chain carries TRBV5-4 and TRBJ2-4; possible D gene TRBD1, 6 bases. The ends were cut back, 2 bases at V and 12 bases at J, with 21 bases in the middle. The CDR3 extends over 15 amino acids. Germline loops: CDR1 SGHNT, CDR2 YYREEE (reference sequence). The CDR3 bases are TGTGCCAGCAGCTTCAGTCCAGGGACAAGTGTTGGTCAGTACTTC. Translating gives CASSFSPGTSVGQYF.

V usage is TRBV9 and J usage is TRBJ1-4; 7 bases line up with TRBD1. Trimming removed 4 bases from V and 2 bases from J; junction bases left unmatched: 2. CDR3 length: 14 residues. Germline V gene data show CDR1 as SGDLS and CDR2 as YYNGEE. As DNA, the CDR3 is TGTGCCAGCAGCTCACAGGGGACTAATGAAAAACTGTTTTTT. Translated: CASSSQGTNEKLFF.

The chain couples TRBV9 to TRBJ2-2; D might be TRBD1 (5 bases). CDR3 length: 15 amino acids. V was shortened by 1 base and J by 7 bases, with 14 bases between the two germline ends. Germline lookup yields CDR1 SGDLS and CDR2 YYNGEE. The CDR3 region has the DNA TGTGCCAGCAGCGTAAGCCCAGGGATGATCGGGGAGCTGTTTTTT. Amino acid sequence: CASSVSPGMIGELFF. Looking up the rest from reference TRBV9 and TRBJ2-2 gives the full variable domain: DSGVTQTPKHLITATGQRVTLRCSPRSGDLSVYWYQQSLDQGLQFLIQYYNGEERAKGNILERFSAQQFPDLHSELNLSSLELGDSALYFCASSVSPGMIGELFFGEGSRLTVL.